The rows below give T cell receptor beta chains drawn from one sample of a study of CD8 T cells in Susac syndrome. TCRdb called the immunoSEQ multiplex PCR reads again in MiXCR, with one record for every CDR3 protein. The sample contains more than 200,000 distinct CDR3 sequences, 92% of which appear only once. The sample was CD8+ T cells from PBMCs. Receptors originate from a human donor with multiple sclerosis. The CDR3 runs from the conserved cysteine through the conserved F or W. The D gene is left open where the match is weak. Where a row states a size, it is once, few, many or the class of an expanded clone; other rows omit it.

clone_size: .
v_call: TRBV29-1
d_call: .
j_call: TRBJ2-1
cdr3_nt: TGCAGCACATTACAGGGAGGATCCTACAATGAGCAGTTCTTC
cdr3_aa: CSTLQGGSYNEQFF

clone_size: .
v_call: TRBV5-1
d_call: TRBD2
j_call: TRBJ2-7
cdr3_nt: TGCGCCAGCAGCTTCACAGATCGACTAGCGGGGGCCTACGAGCAGTACTTC
cdr3_aa: CASSFTDRLAGAYEQYF

clone_size: .
v_call: TRBV7-3
d_call: .
j_call: TRBJ2-5
cdr3_nt: TGTGCCAGCAGCTCCGGACTGGATAGGGGGACCCAGTACTTC
cdr3_aa: CASSSGLDRGTQYF

clone_size: .
v_call: TRBV2
d_call: .
j_call: TRBJ1-1
cdr3_nt: TGTGCCAGCAGATTAATTATGAACACTGAAGCTTTCTTT
cdr3_aa: CASRLIMNTEAFF

clone_size: .
v_call: TRBV29-1
d_call: .
j_call: TRBJ1-1
cdr3_nt: TGCAGCGTCGATAGCGGGAACACTGAAGCTTTCTTT
cdr3_aa: CSVDSGNTEAFF

clone_size: once
v_call: TRBV19
d_call: TRBD1
j_call: TRBJ1-1
cdr3_nt: TGTGCCAGTTGGGTCCGGGACAGGGGACTGCGGGCCACTGAAGCTTTCTTT
cdr3_aa: CASWVRDRGLRATEAFF

clone_size: .
v_call: TRBV5-4
d_call: TRBD1
j_call: TRBJ1-6
cdr3_nt: TGTGCCAGCAGCTCATGGGACAGAGAGAATTCACCCCTCCACTTT
cdr3_aa: CASSSWDRENSPLHF

clone_size: .
v_call: TRBV6-5
d_call: TRBD1
j_call: TRBJ2-7
cdr3_nt: TGTGCCAGCAGTTTCAAGGGGACAGCTTTTCTGGGTGTTCATTCGGACTACGAGCAGTACTTC
cdr3_aa: CASSFKGTAFLGVHSDYEQYF

clone_size: .
v_call: TRBV7-2
d_call: TRBD2
j_call: TRBJ2-1
cdr3_nt: TGTGCCAGCAGCTTACCAGCGGGAGGGCCTGGGAGGCAGTTCTTC
cdr3_aa: CASSLPAGGPGRQFF

clone_size: .
v_call: TRBV10-3
d_call: .
j_call: TRBJ2-6
cdr3_nt: TGTGCCATCAGTGACGCTTCTGGGGCCAACGTCCTGACTTTC
cdr3_aa: CAISDASGANVLTF

clone_size: .
v_call: TRBV7-9
d_call: .
j_call: TRBJ2-3
cdr3_nt: TGTGCCAGCAGCTCTGTTATTCGAGATACGCAGTATTTT
cdr3_aa: CASSSVIRDTQYF

clone_size: few
v_call: TRBV3-1
d_call: TRBD2
j_call: TRBJ2-1
cdr3_nt: TGTGCCAGCAGCCAAGACATACTAGCGGGAGGATCCCCCAATGAGCAGTTCTTC
cdr3_aa: CASSQDILAGGSPNEQFF

clone_size: .
v_call: TRBV10-3
d_call: .
j_call: TRBJ2-7
cdr3_nt: TGTGCCATCAGTGGGGAATCCGAGGACGAGCAGTACTTC
cdr3_aa: CAISGESEDEQYF

clone_size: .
v_call: TRBV4-1
d_call: TRBD2
j_call: TRBJ2-1
cdr3_nt: TGCGCCAGCAGCCGAGCGGGAGTGGAGAATGAGCAGTTCTTC
cdr3_aa: CASSRAGVENEQFF

clone_size: .
v_call: TRBV19
d_call: .
j_call: TRBJ2-1
cdr3_nt: TGTGCCATCGGGGGGCCGGCATTGTTCTTC
cdr3_aa: CAIGGPALFF

clone_size: .
v_call: TRBV18
d_call: .
j_call: TRBJ2-7
cdr3_nt: TGTGCCAGCTCACCGCGGGGCCCCTACGAGCAGTACTTC
cdr3_aa: CASSPRGPYEQYF

clone_size: .
v_call: TRBV5-4
d_call: .
j_call: TRBJ2-5
cdr3_nt: TGTGCCAGCAGCTTCGGCACTAGTCGAGAGACCCAGTACTTC
cdr3_aa: CASSFGTSRETQYF

clone_size: .
v_call: TRBV12-3/TRBV12-4
d_call: .
j_call: TRBJ1-4
cdr3_nt: TGTGCCAGCAGTTTCGACGGAGGTGAAAAACTGTTTTTT
cdr3_aa: CASSFDGGEKLFF

clone_size: .
v_call: TRBV7-9
d_call: TRBD1
j_call: TRBJ2-7
cdr3_nt: TGTGCCAGCAGCTTGAACAGGGGGCCCCACTCCTACGAGCAGTACTTC
cdr3_aa: CASSLNRGPHSYEQYF

clone_size: .
v_call: TRBV29-1
d_call: .
j_call: TRBJ2-1
cdr3_nt: TGCAGCGTTGCTATTCCGGGTCCCAATGAGCAGTTCTTC
cdr3_aa: CSVAIPGPNEQFF

clone_size: .
v_call: TRBV5-6
d_call: .
j_call: TRBJ2-7
cdr3_nt: TGTGCCAGCAGCGGCGGGACAGCCTACGAGCAGTACTTC
cdr3_aa: CASSGGTAYEQYF

clone_size: .
v_call: TRBV5-6
d_call: TRBD1
j_call: TRBJ2-5
cdr3_nt: TGTGCCAGCAGCGCCCCGGACAGGGCCCAAGAGACCCAGTACTTC
cdr3_aa: CASSAPDRAQETQYF

clone_size: .
v_call: TRBV25-1
d_call: .
j_call: TRBJ2-3
cdr3_nt: TGTGCCAGCAGTGGGGGAGGTTGGGAACCGTATTTT
cdr3_aa: CASSGGGWEPYF

clone_size: .
v_call: TRBV9
d_call: .
j_call: TRBJ2-7
cdr3_nt: TGTGCCAGCAGCCCTGGATCAGAAGTTCGGGGGAACGAGCAGTACTTC
cdr3_aa: CASSPGSEVRGNEQYF

clone_size: .
v_call: TRBV30
d_call: .
j_call: TRBJ2-1
cdr3_nt: TGTGCCGCTGGATGGGGGAGCTCCTACAATGAGCAGTTCTTC
cdr3_aa: CAAGWGSSYNEQFF

clone_size: .
v_call: TRBV15
d_call: TRBD2
j_call: TRBJ2-7
cdr3_nt: TGTGCCACCAGCAGACTAGCGGGGGACTACGAGCAGTACTTC
cdr3_aa: CATSRLAGDYEQYF

clone_size: .
v_call: TRBV28
d_call: .
j_call: TRBJ2-7
cdr3_nt: TGTGCCAGCACCCAGGGCCACGGCCCAGTAAAGAGCTCCTACGAGCAGTACTTC
cdr3_aa: CASTQGHGPVKSSYEQYF

clone_size: .
v_call: TRBV2
d_call: TRBD2
j_call: TRBJ2-2
cdr3_nt: TGTGCCAGCAGTGAAGGGGAGGGCCTAGCCGGGGAGCTGTTTTTT
cdr3_aa: CASSEGEGLAGELFF

clone_size: once
v_call: TRBV9
d_call: TRBD2
j_call: TRBJ2-7
cdr3_nt: TGTGCCAGCAGCAAGGCGGGAGTCTCGGAGCAGTACTTC
cdr3_aa: CASSKAGVSEQYF

clone_size: .
v_call: TRBV27
d_call: .
j_call: TRBJ1-4
cdr3_nt: TGTGCCAGCAGTCTATACGCCCCCGGTGTAGGGGTGGGTGAAAAACTGTTTTTT
cdr3_aa: CASSLYAPGVGVGEKLFF

clone_size: .
v_call: TRBV4-3
d_call: TRBD1
j_call: TRBJ2-1
cdr3_nt: TGCGCCAGCAGCCAGTACAGGGGTGACTATGAGCAGTTCTTC
cdr3_aa: CASSQYRGDYEQFF

clone_size: .
v_call: TRBV6-5
d_call: .
j_call: TRBJ1-5
cdr3_nt: TGTGCCAGCGGATCAACGAGCAATCAGCCCCAGCATTTT
cdr3_aa: CASGSTSNQPQHF

clone_size: .
v_call: TRBV5-6
d_call: .
j_call: TRBJ2-7
cdr3_nt: TGTGCCAGCAGAACAACCTTTGCCGGGGAGCAGTACTTC
cdr3_aa: CASRTTFAGEQYF

clone_size: .
v_call: TRBV7-8
d_call: .
j_call: TRBJ1-1
cdr3_nt: TGTGCCAGTAATTCAGACAGGTCTGAAGCTTTCTTT
cdr3_aa: CASNSDRSEAFF

clone_size: .
v_call: TRBV13
d_call: .
j_call: TRBJ1-5
cdr3_nt: TGTGCCAGCAGCTGGGGTAACAGCAATCAGCCCCAGCATTTT
cdr3_aa: CASSWGNSNQPQHF

clone_size: .
v_call: TRBV19
d_call: TRBD2
j_call: TRBJ2-7
cdr3_nt: TGTGCCAGTAGTGCTAGCGGGGGTACCTACGAGCAGTACTTC
cdr3_aa: CASSASGGTYEQYF

clone_size: .
v_call: TRBV10-3
d_call: .
j_call: TRBJ1-1
cdr3_nt: TGTGCCATCAGTGAGTCGGGGATGGCGGGAGCTTTCTTT
cdr3_aa: CAISESGMAGAFF

clone_size: few
v_call: TRBV12-3/TRBV12-4
d_call: .
j_call: TRBJ2-2
cdr3_nt: TGTGCCAGCAGTTTAGCCCTTACCGGGGAGCTGTTTTTT
cdr3_aa: CASSLALTGELFF

clone_size: .
v_call: TRBV19
d_call: .
j_call: TRBJ1-2
cdr3_nt: TGTGCCAGTAGTATTCTTTCAGCCTCTGGCTACACCTTC
cdr3_aa: CASSILSASGYTF

clone_size: .
v_call: TRBV19
d_call: .
j_call: TRBJ1-1
cdr3_nt: TGTGCCAGTAGTACCCCCTTATGGGCTGAAGCTTTCTTT
cdr3_aa: CASSTPLWAEAFF

clone_size: .
v_call: TRBV9
d_call: TRBD2
j_call: TRBJ2-1
cdr3_nt: TGTGCCAGCAGCAGTCGGACTAGCGGGAGGAATGAGCAGTTCTTC
cdr3_aa: CASSSRTSGRNEQFF

clone_size: .
v_call: TRBV19
d_call: TRBD2
j_call: TRBJ2-1
cdr3_nt: TGTGCCAGTATAGCGGGAGGGTCATACAATGAGCAGTTCTTC
cdr3_aa: CASIAGGSYNEQFF

clone_size: .
v_call: TRBV9
d_call: TRBD2
j_call: TRBJ2-1
cdr3_nt: TGTGCCAGCAGCGTAGCATCTAGCGGGCTTTCCAATGAGCAGTTCTTC
cdr3_aa: CASSVASSGLSNEQFF

clone_size: .
v_call: TRBV4-1
d_call: .
j_call: TRBJ2-1
cdr3_nt: TGCGCCAGCAGCCAAGATGGAGAACAGCGCGATGAGCAGTTCTTC
cdr3_aa: CASSQDGEQRDEQFF

clone_size: .
v_call: TRBV4-3
d_call: .
j_call: TRBJ1-3
cdr3_nt: TGCGCCAGCAGCCAGGAAAACCCCTGGGTTTTGTCTGGAAACACCATATATTTT
cdr3_aa: CASSQENPWVLSGNTIYF

clone_size: .
v_call: TRBV12-3/TRBV12-4
d_call: .
j_call: TRBJ1-1
cdr3_nt: TGTGCCAGCAGTTTGACGGTCTCGAACACTGAAGCTTTCTTT
cdr3_aa: CASSLTVSNTEAFF

clone_size: .
v_call: TRBV25-1
d_call: .
j_call: TRBJ1-3
cdr3_nt: TGTGCCAGCAGTGAGGAGGCGGATGATGGAAACACCATATATTTT
cdr3_aa: CASSEEADDGNTIYF

clone_size: .
v_call: TRBV6-5
d_call: TRBD1
j_call: TRBJ1-1
cdr3_nt: TGTGCCAGCAGTCTTACTCTGACAGGGTCGAACACTGAAGCTTTCTTT
cdr3_aa: CASSLTLTGSNTEAFF

clone_size: .
v_call: TRBV2
d_call: .
j_call: TRBJ2-7
cdr3_nt: TGTGCCAGCATGGAGAGGCTAAACTCCTACGAGCAGTACTTC
cdr3_aa: CASMERLNSYEQYF

clone_size: .
v_call: TRBV11-2
d_call: .
j_call: TRBJ2-7
cdr3_nt: TGTGCCAGCAGCTTCTATGAGGATGCGGAGACCTACGAGCAGTACTTC
cdr3_aa: CASSFYEDAETYEQYF

clone_size: few
v_call: TRBV4-1
d_call: .
j_call: TRBJ2-7
cdr3_nt: TGCGCCAGCAGCCAGGCAGCAGTGCAGTACTTC
cdr3_aa: CASSQAAVQYF

clone_size: .
v_call: TRBV9
d_call: .
j_call: TRBJ1-1
cdr3_nt: TGTGCCAGCAGCCCCCCCCGGGGGCTAAAGAGCACTGAAGCTTTCTTT
cdr3_aa: CASSPPRGLKSTEAFF

clone_size: .
v_call: TRBV12-3/TRBV12-4
d_call: TRBD1
j_call: TRBJ1-1
cdr3_nt: TGTGCCAGCAGTTTCATGGGACAGGCCTCCGAAGTAACTGAAGCTTTCTTT
cdr3_aa: CASSFMGQASEVTEAFF

clone_size: .
v_call: TRBV4-3
d_call: .
j_call: TRBJ2-7
cdr3_nt: TGCGCCAGCAGCCAGGTGACTAGTAATACCTACGAGCAGTACTTC
cdr3_aa: CASSQVTSNTYEQYF